This TCR beta chain was found in a study of T cell responses to AZD1222 COVID-19 vaccine. Whole-study findings and limits: Possibly, clonal diversity was underestimated; donors were largely white British and included more females. In the spike-specific TCR repertoire, nearly half reportedly target unmutated variant regions.

V was clipped by 2 bases and J by 1 base, with 5 bases between them. CDR1 and CDR2 from the germline V gene are MNHEY and SVGEGT. The CDR3 runs to 13 residues. Method: immunoSEQ multiplex PCR; TCRdb's copy keeps in-frame clones and lacks some. This sample has more than 140,000 clones, with roughly 89% found just once. Comments on this clone: Its antigen is currently unknown.

The chain carries TRBV6-2 or TRBV6-3 and TRBJ1-1; D is uncertain. This clonotype originated in an adult in good health. Material: peripheral blood, obtained on day 0 of AZD1222 vaccination. The CDR3 sequence is CASSYAENTEAFF. In nucleotides, the CDR3 is TGTGCCAGCAGTTACGCGGAGAACACTGAAGCTTTCTTT.